This T cell receptor beta chain is from a study of T cells in Graves' hyperthyroidism and ophthalmopathy. Study-wide findings and caveats: Ophthalmopathy was predicted by the model a median of roughly 6.6 months ahead of onset.

No progression to ophthalmopathy during 18 months of follow-up defined stable disease. RNA transcripts provided the source from which TCR beta CDR3 regions were amplified. Carried out on the TCR CDR3, a first-round RT-PCR used the HTBI primer set. MiXCR, run by TCRdb on the multiplex PCR reads, gives a single entry per CDR3 protein. The sample carries 550,000 to 800,000 distinct CDR3 sequences, about a sixth recorded once. With V trimmed by 0 bases and J by 5 bases, 10 bases remained unmatched. The CDR3 runs 16 residues. The germline CDR1 and CDR2 sequences are SGDLS and YYNGEE. The table lists this clonotype with a few counts. Its antigen is still unknown.

This receptor was identified in a man between 18 and 35 years old with Graves' hyperthyroidism. The sequenced sample was blood. V usage is TRBV9 and J usage is TRBJ1-1; TRBD1 matches 7 bases. The chain's CDR3 is CASSVDGYRGETEAFF. The CDR3 DNA reads TGTGCCAGCAGCGTAGATGGTTACAGGGGAGAGACTGAAGCTTTCTTT.